The 2 T cell receptor beta chains in this list originate from one sample, sequenced in a study of T cell responses to AZD1222 COVID-19 vaccine. Repertoires were generated with immunoSEQ multiplex PCR, while TCRdb's copy carries only in-frame clones and drops some. The sample includes 100,000 to 130,000 clones, around nine tenths of them seen just once. The material was peripheral blood, obtained 28 days after the second AZD1222 dose. All receptors derive from an adult who received the AZD1222 COVID-19 vaccine.

The rearrangement uses TRBV15 and TRBJ1-2; 7 bases are a match to TRBD1. The CDR3 contains 14 residues. Germline values: CDR1 LNHNV, CDR2 YYDKDF (reference sequence). V lost 7 bases and J lost 6; bases outside the gene matches: 11. The CDR3 here is CATKRGDRDNGYTF. The CDR3, as DNA: TGTGCCACCAAACGAGGCGACAGGGACAATGGCTACACCTTC.

The chain has TRBV7-2 and TRBJ1-2; 9 nucleotides line up with TRBD1. This CDR3 has 14 amino acids. Germline CDR1 and CDR2: SGHTA and FQGNSA. Losses at the gene ends were 1 base for V and 7 bases for J; bases not matched to a gene: 4. For the CDR3, the DNA is TGTGCCAGCAGCTTAGGGGACAGGGCAGGTGGCTACACCTTC. Translated, it gives CASSLGDRAGGYTF.